This TCR beta chain was captured by sequencing in a study of immune heterogeneity within non-small cell lung tumors. Study overall: The composition of the tumors was a handful of squamous cell carcinomas, approximately 11 non-squamous carcinomas and 1 not otherwise specified.

This clonotype has a handful of counts. Its antigen is unknown. Template material for each sample was 550 to 650 ng of bulk tumor genomic DNA. Several biopsies per primary tumor were taken during surgery, spaced as far apart as possible. Curative surgery was undertaken by patients, who had untreated, newly diagnosed non-small cell lung cancer. The donor pool consisted of newly diagnosed non-small cell lung cancer patients who were having surgery with curative intent. Germline values: CDR1 LNHDA, CDR2 SQIVND (reference sequence). The J segment lost 4 bases and the V segment lost 4 bases, leaving 3 bases of the junction unmatched. The CDR3 is 15 amino acids. Study-level results: Local T-cell repertoire clonality was correlated with local tumor mutational burden, and the correlation was positive. It was moderate in strength but statistically significant (R roughly 0.35). Individual patients largely had distinct high-frequency T-cell receptor beta clonotypes from one another.

TCR beta CDR3 amplification used multiplex PCR with 32 V and 13 J primers. TCRdb processed the multiplex PCR reads anew with MiXCR; each CDR3 protein has one entry. The data show roughly 13,000 distinct CDR3 sequences, around a fifth seen once. The rearrangement uses TRBV19 and TRBJ2-2; 10 bases fit TRBD1. Sequenced material: lung tumor tissue. This TCR derives from a man in his 60s with non-small cell lung cancer. The chain's CDR3 is CASSTRDRGTGELFF. In DNA, the CDR3 is TGTGCCAGTAGTACCCGGGACAGGGGCACCGGGGAGCTGTTTTTT. The whole variable domain, remainder taken from reference TRBV19 and TRBJ2-2, is DGGITQSPKYLFRKEGQNVTLSCEQNLNHDAMYWYRQDPGQGLRLIYYSQIVNDFQKGDIAEGYSVSREKKESFPLTVTSAQKNPTAFYLCASSTRDRGTGELFFGEGSRLTVL.